Listed here is a single TCR beta chain. Trimming left V 7 bases short and J 6 bases short, with 17 bases between. The CDR3 consists of 14 residues. The germline gives CDR1 SGDLS, CDR2 YYNGEE. TCRdb fed the RT-PCR reads into MiXCR, producing one record per CDR3 protein. Of more than 600,000 distinct CDR3 sequences detected, more than 13% appear once; the ten largest clones hold roughly 3.9%. The sequenced sample consisted of memory CD4+ T cells from blood. The chain couples TRBV9 to TRBJ2-1, with a weak D call TRBD2 (5 bases). The TCR sequence derives from a female donor in good health, serving as a healthy control. The CDR3 coding sequence is TGTGCCAGCGGTGCCGATCGAGGAGGCAATGAGCAGTTCTTC. Translating it yields CASGADRGGNEQFF. Filled out from reference TRBV9 and TRBJ2-1, the complete variable domain reads DSGVTQTPKHLITATGQRVTLRCSPRSGDLSVYWYQQSLDQGLQFLIQYYNGEERAKGNILERFSAQQFPDLHSELNLSSLELGDSALYFCASGADRGGNEQFFGPGTRLTVL.